This TCR beta chain stems from a study of read filtering for tumor transcriptome and immune sequencing. This clonotype has just one count. One end of the junction varies from germline; a read error may be responsible. The length of the CDR3 is 15 residues. Germline CDR1 MNHEY, CDR2 SMNVEV (reference sequence). The library was built from roughly 400 ng RNA with molecular barcoded adaptors for alpha/delta and beta/gamma chains. TCRdb processed the reads anew with MiXCR; each CDR3 protein has one entry. The data show under 40,000 distinct CDR3 sequences, approximately 15% seen once. The chain links TRBV27 to TRBJ1-5, with D possibly TRBD1 on 5 matching bases. The sequenced sample consisted of a population of CD138-negative cells sorted from bone marrow. This receptor was obtained from a donor at least 40 years old with multiple myeloma. The CDR3 sequence is CVSSFEGRGDQPQHF. The CDR3, as DNA: TGTGTCAGCAGTTTCGAAGGACGGGGGGACCAGCCCCAGCATTTT.